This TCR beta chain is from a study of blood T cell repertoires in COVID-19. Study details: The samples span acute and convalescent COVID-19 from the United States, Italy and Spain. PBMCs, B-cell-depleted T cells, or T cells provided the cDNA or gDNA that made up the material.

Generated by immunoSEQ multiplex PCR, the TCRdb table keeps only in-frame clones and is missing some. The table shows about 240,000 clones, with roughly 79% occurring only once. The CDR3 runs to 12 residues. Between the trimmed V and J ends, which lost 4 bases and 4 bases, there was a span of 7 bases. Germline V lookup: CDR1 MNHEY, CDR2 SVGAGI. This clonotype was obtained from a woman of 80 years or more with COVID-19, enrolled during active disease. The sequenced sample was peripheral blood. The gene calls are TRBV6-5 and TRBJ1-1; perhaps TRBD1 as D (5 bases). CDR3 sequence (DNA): TGTGCCAGCAGTTTCGGGGGCACTGAAGCTTTCTTT. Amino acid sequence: CASSFGGTEAFF.